A selection of T cell receptor beta chains follows, all from one sample in a study of blood T cell repertoires in COVID-19. The method was immunoSEQ multiplex PCR; TCRdb's version includes in-frame clones alone and lacks a portion of them. The sample includes about 160,000 clones, roughly 85% of them seen just once. Input material: peripheral blood. These receptors originate from a woman in her fifties or sixties with COVID-19, enrolled during active disease. Each CDR3 is given with its conserved first and last residue.

TRBV4-1	TRBJ2-3	CASSQTPDRASDTQYF
TRBV6-2/TRBV6-3	TRBJ1-5	CASSPSFGGGQPQHF
TRBV10-1	TRBJ2-7	CASSGTFSSYEQYF
TRBV29-1	TRBJ2-7	CSIPGQGTYEQYF
TRBV7-6	TRBJ1-1	CASSLVGKGTYDEAFF
TRBV5-1	TRBJ2-7	CASSSFSTSSYEQYF
TRBV6-5	TRBJ1-5	CASSYSSRFQPQHF
TRBV11-3	TRBJ2-5	CASSGTAQETQYF
TRBV11-3	TRBJ2-7	CASSLDPKYEQYF
TRBV9	TRBJ2-1	CASSVVPQRGNEQFF
TRBV5-1	TRBJ2-1	CASSPDRLYNEQFF
TRBV7-2	TRBJ2-7	CASSPHRTSGAHEQYF
TRBV19	TRBJ1-2	CASSIEGRGNYGYTF
TRBV6-5	TRBJ2-7	CASRTGVSSYEQYF
TRBV7-8	TRBJ2-7	CASSGEKQGGSYEQYF
TRBV6-5	TRBJ1-1	CASRLKGEGLGEAFF